This entry lists 5 T cell receptor beta chains sequenced from one sample in a study of early T cells in non-severe SARS-CoV-2 infection. Each CDR3 protein gets one entry after TCRdb re-called the 5' RACE reads with MiXCR. Among 55,000 to 75,000 distinct CDR3 sequences, around 5.7% were seen once, and the ten largest hold 3% to 4%. Sequenced here: whole blood, sampled at baseline. The receptors stem from an adult who was a healthcare worker with PCR-confirmed SARS-CoV-2 infection or an uninfected control (not recorded which).

This clonotype was detected many times. This chain links TRBV5-1 with TRBJ1-1, with 7 bases identical to TRBD1. Per germline, CDR1 SGHRS and CDR2 YFSETQ. The CDR3 covers 15 residues. Germline trimming cut 9 bases from V and 6 bases from J; bases unmatched to any gene: 17. The DNA of the CDR3 is TGCGCCACCAGAAGTCGGACAGGCGGTGGGTCTGAAGCTTTCTTT. This gives the protein CATRSRTGGGSEAFF.

This clonotype was observed at least ten times. This rearrangement joins TRBV18 to TRBJ1-6; no reliable D call. Trimming shortened V by 5 bases and J by 10 bases, and 12 bases separated the two germline ends. The CDR3 is 13 amino acids. Germline V gene sequence: CDR1 KGHSH, CDR2 LQKENI. In nucleotides, the CDR3 is TGTGCCAGCTCAGACTTCGCCCAATCACCCCTCCACTTT. Its translation is CASSDFAQSPLHF.

The chain joins TRBV10-3 to TRBJ2-5; D unclear. With 0 bases removed from V and 4 bases from J, the gap between germline ends came to 12 bases. This CDR3 spans 15 amino acids. CDR1 is ENHRY and CDR2 is SYGVKD in the germline V gene. CDR3 protein: CAISESGGALETQYF. CDR3 in DNA: TGTGCCATCAGTGAGTCTGGCGGAGCTCTAGAGACCCAGTACTTC.

This clonotype was detected a few times. The J gene is TRBJ2-1, the V gene TRBV2; no clear D gene. Deletions cut 3 bases from V and 0 bases from J, with 6 bases between. CDR3 length: 14 amino acids. Germline CDR1 and CDR2: SNHLY and FYNNEI. This CDR3 reads CASSELSSYNEQFF. In DNA, the CDR3 is TGTGCCAGCAGTGAGCTAAGCTCCTACAATGAGCAGTTCTTC.

This clonotype has a count of ten or more. The DNA is omitted, as the CDR3 cannot be located on it reliably, and the CDR3 follows TCRdb's listing. This chain links TRBV28 with TRBJ1-5. The CDR3 numbers 11 amino acids, ends counted. Per the germline V gene, CDR1 is MDHEN and CDR2 is SYDVKM. The chain's CDR3 is CATAFLQHFGF.